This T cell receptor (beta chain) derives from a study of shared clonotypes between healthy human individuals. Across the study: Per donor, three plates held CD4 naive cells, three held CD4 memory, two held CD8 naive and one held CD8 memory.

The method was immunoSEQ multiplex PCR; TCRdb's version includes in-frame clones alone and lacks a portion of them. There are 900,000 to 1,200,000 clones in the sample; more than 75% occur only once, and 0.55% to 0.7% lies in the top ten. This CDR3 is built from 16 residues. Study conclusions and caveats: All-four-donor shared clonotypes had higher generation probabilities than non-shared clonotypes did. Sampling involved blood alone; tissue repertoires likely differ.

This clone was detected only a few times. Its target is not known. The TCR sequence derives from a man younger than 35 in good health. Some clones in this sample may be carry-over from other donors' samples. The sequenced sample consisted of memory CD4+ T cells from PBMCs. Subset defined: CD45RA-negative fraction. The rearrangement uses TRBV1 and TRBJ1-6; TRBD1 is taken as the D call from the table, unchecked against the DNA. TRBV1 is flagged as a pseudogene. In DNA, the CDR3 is TGCACCAGCAGCCAAGATCCCGACAGGGACAATTCACCCCTCCACTTT. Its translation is CTSSQDPDRDNSPLHF.